This T cell receptor (beta chain) comes out of a study of HIV-infected patients and healthy controls. Whole-study results and caveats: CDR3 sharing between individuals was lower in HIV-infected patients than in healthy controls. Size-matching overweighted rare events from HIV-infected data when comparing patients with controls. MAIT alpha-chain CDR3s were frequent in healthy controls, depleted in HIV+. HIV-infected patients and controls differed significantly in mean usage of eight alpha and eight beta V genes.

cDNA was made from around 0.45 ug RNA using alpha and beta constant primers. Alpha and beta chain libraries were made separately by chain-specific third strand synthesis with multiplexing indices. One entry per CDR3 protein, called by TCRdb with MiXCR from the 5' RACE reads. Of roughly 7,500 distinct CDR3 sequences in the sample, more than 6.5% were seen once. Roughly three months, about 14 weeks, into antiretroviral therapy, follow-up blood was collected. No cell fractionation was done, so the repertoire covers all unsorted peripheral blood T cells. Note on this clonotype: As yet, its antigen is unknown. The size of this beta chain means little, since it is a stray read in a library made for alpha chains.

The source material was blood, sampled during antiretroviral therapy. The receptor was derived from an adult with HIV infection.

The CDR3 is CATSGRRNKPLAGPNLANTGELFF. The CDR3 DNA sequence: TGTGCCACCAGTGGAAGAAGGAACAAACCTTTGGCGGGGCCCAACCTCGCGAACACCGGGGAGCTGTTTTTT. This chain connects TRBV24-1 to TRBJ2-2; D perhaps matches TRBD2 (6 bases). The CDR3 spans 24 residues. With 5 bases removed from V and 0 bases from J, the gap between germline ends came to 36 bases. Germline V gives CDR1 KGHDR, CDR2 SFDVKD.